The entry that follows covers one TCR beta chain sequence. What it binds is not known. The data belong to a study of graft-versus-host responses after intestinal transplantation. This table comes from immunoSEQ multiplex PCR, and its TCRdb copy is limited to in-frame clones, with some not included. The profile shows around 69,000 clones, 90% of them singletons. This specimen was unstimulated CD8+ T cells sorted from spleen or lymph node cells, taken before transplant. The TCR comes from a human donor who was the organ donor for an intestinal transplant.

The CDR3 coding sequence is TGTGCCAGCAGTACCCGACAGGGAGTTGTAACGGGCCAGCCCCAGCATTTT. Its protein product is CASSTRQGVVTGQPQHF. V and J are TRBV28 and TRBJ1-5; 7 bases match TRBD1. Trimming took 5 bases from V and 7 from J; bases not matched to a gene: 17. Germline-derived CDR1 and CDR2 are MDHEN and SYDVKM. The CDR3 extends over 17 amino acids.